These T cell receptor beta chains were read from a single sample in a study of OX40 agonist ivuxolimab in advanced cancers. TCRdb's table, derived via immunoSEQ multiplex PCR, lists solely in-frame clones and lacks some. The sample consists of about 52,000 clones, about 88% of them appearing once. The sequences come from CD4+ or CD8+ T cells sorted from blood, collected in a trial of the OX40 agonist ivuxolimab. The receptors here all came from an adult with an advanced solid tumor such as melanoma, head and neck, liver or kidney cancer. Both conserved end residues are part of each CDR3. The D gene is left open where the match is weak. Size is omitted from some rows. Given values are once, few, many or a class for expanded clones.

j_call d_call clone_size v_call cdr3_nt cdr3_aa
TRBJ2-7 - once TRBV4-1 TGCGCCAGCAGCCAAGTGGCGGGAAGATCCTCCTACGAGCAGTACTTC CASSQVAGRSSYEQYF
TRBJ2-7 TRBD1 - TRBV11-2 TGTGGCAGCAGCGGGCGGGACAGGGGGAACTACGAGCAGTACTTC CGSSGRDRGNYEQYF
TRBJ1-2 - - TRBV4-2 TGTGCCAGCAGCCAAGATCACTCCTTCAACCTTGGGGGCTATGGCTACACCTTC CASSQDHSFNLGGYGYTF
TRBJ2-7 TRBD1 - TRBV30 TGTGCCTGGAGCGGGATCTACTCAGGGGGCGCTCCCTACGAGCAGTACTTC CAWSGIYSGGAPYEQYF
TRBJ2-2 - - TRBV6-1 TGTGCCAGCACGGACCGAGACAGCGGGGAGCTGTTTTTT CASTDRDSGELFF
TRBJ2-2 - - TRBV29-1 TGCAGCGTTCTCCAGGGGACCGGGGAGCTGTTTTTT CSVLQGTGELFF
TRBJ2-7 - - TRBV9 TGTGCCAGCAGCGCCGGTGGGTCCTACGAGCAGTACTTC CASSAGGSYEQYF
TRBJ1-2 - once TRBV19 TGTGCCAGTATAGTTGGGGGGTTGCACACCTTC CASIVGGLHTF
TRBJ1-2 - - TRBV5-5 TGTGCCAGCAGCTTGGACGAACCGGGGTTGAGCTATGGCTACACCTTC CASSLDEPGLSYGYTF
TRBJ1-1 - - TRBV2 TGTGCCAGTCACGGGAGCGAATATTTGAACACTGAAGCTTTCTTT CASHGSEYLNTEAFF
TRBJ2-2 - - TRBV4-3 TGCGCCAGCAGCCAGAGGCGGGGGCCTACCGGGGAGCTGTTTTTT CASSQRRGPTGELFF
TRBJ2-7 TRBD2 - TRBV6-1 TGTGCCAGCAGTGTAGGGACTAGCGGGGGCCTTTCCTACGAGCAGTACTTC CASSVGTSGGLSYEQYF
TRBJ2-1 TRBD2 - TRBV7-8 TGTGCCAGCAGCGCCTACGGGGGGGACTCCTACAATGAGCAGTTCTTC CASSAYGGDSYNEQFF
TRBJ2-5 TRBD2 - TRBV7-2 TGTGCCAGCAGCAAAGGCGGAAGCGGGGGGACCCAAGAGACCCAGTACTTC CASSKGGSGGTQETQYF
TRBJ2-3 - - TRBV7-6 TGTGCCAGCAGCTTCGGAAGGCGCACAGATACGCAGTATTTT CASSFGRRTDTQYF